A selection of T cell receptor beta chains follows, all from one sample in a study of response to subunit inactivated influenza vaccine. TCRdb re-called the RT-PCR reads through MiXCR, storing one row per CDR3 protein. Of hundreds of thousands of distinct CDR3 sequences in the sample, 16% are singletons; the top ten hold 3%. Source: CD4+ T cells sorted from PBMCs, taken roughly 24 months after vaccination. Receptor source: a man aged 50 to 75 who received an inactivated influenza vaccine. The CDR3 runs from the conserved cysteine through the conserved F or W. The D gene is left open where the match is weak. The size entry is marked missing in some rows and otherwise reads once, few, many or a size class.

CDR3 length	V gene	clone size	J gene	D gene	CDR3 DNA	CDR3 protein
18	TRBV6-5	.	TRBJ2-7	.	TGTGCCAGCAGTTACTCGTTCGGCAGTTCTATGTACTCCTACGAGCAGTACTTC	CASSYSFGSSMYSYEQYF
16	TRBV6-2/TRBV6-3	.	TRBJ2-1	TRBD1	TGTGCCAGCAGTTACACAGGACAGGGGCGCTACAATGAGCAGTTCTTC	CASSYTGQGRYNEQFF
13	TRBV7-2	once	TRBJ1-2	TRBD1	TGTGCCAGCATACTTCCCGGACAGGGCGGCTACACCTTC	CASILPGQGGYTF
14	TRBV11-2	few	TRBJ2-1	.	TGTGCCAGCAGCTTAGGGCGTTACTACAATGAGCAGTTCTTC	CASSLGRYYNEQFF
15	TRBV7-2	few	TRBJ2-2	TRBD2	TGTGCCAGCAGAACCGGGACTACGAACACCGGGGAGCTGTTTTTT	CASRTGTTNTGELFF
14	TRBV5-5	few	TRBJ2-7	TRBD1	TGTGCCAGCTCATGGGGACAGGGCTCCTACGAGCAGTACTTC	CASSWGQGSYEQYF
15	TRBV20-1	few	TRBJ2-1	TRBD2	TGCAGTGTCCCGAAACCGGGACTAGCGCACAATGAGCAGTTCTTC	CSVPKPGLAHNEQFF
15	TRBV11-2	few	TRBJ2-4	TRBD1	TGTGCCAGCAGCTCAACCGGGACAGGAAAAAACATTCAGTACTTC	CASSSTGTGKNIQYF
14	TRBV12-3/TRBV12-4	few	TRBJ2-1	.	TGTGCCAGCAGTTCCCTCGGGGCAGGGAGTGAGCAGTTCTTC	CASSSLGAGSEQFF
15	TRBV20-1	.	TRBJ2-7	TRBD2	TGCAGTGCTAGAGGGGGACTAGCGGGCGTCTACGAGCAGTACTTC	CSARGGLAGVYEQYF
16	TRBV7-2	.	TRBJ2-5	TRBD2	TGTGCCAGCAGCCTGGCGGGGGGGGTGTACCAAGAGACCCAGTACTTC	CASSLAGGVYQETQYF
15	TRBV7-2	.	TRBJ1-6	.	TGTGCCAGCAGCCCAATCTCGCCCTATAATTCACCCCTCCACTTT	CASSPISPYNSPLHF
13	TRBV20-1	many	TRBJ2-7	TRBD1	TGCAGTGCTTCTGACGACAGGGGAGACGAGCAGTACTTC	CSASDDRGDEQYF
15	TRBV4-3	.	TRBJ1-2	.	TGCGCCAGCAGCCAAGAAATTGGAGAGGATTTTGGCTACACCTTC	CASSQEIGEDFGYTF
16	TRBV4-1	few	TRBJ1-3	.	TGCGCCAGCAGAATCTCCCCAGGGGTGCCTGGAAACACCATATATTTT	CASRISPGVPGNTIYF
13	TRBV20-1	.	TRBJ2-4	.	TGCAGTGCAAGCCAGAAGGGGGTGGACATTCAGTACTTC	CSASQKGVDIQYF
13	TRBV29-1	few	TRBJ1-1	.	TGCAGCGTTAGACCCGGGGGAACCACTGAAGCTTTCTTT	CSVRPGGTTEAFF
16	TRBV29-1	.	TRBJ1-1	TRBD1	TGCAGCGTTGTACATTCGGGGACAGCCATGAACACTGAAGCTTTCTTT	CSVVHSGTAMNTEAFF
15	TRBV3-1	few	TRBJ1-4	.	TGTGCCAGCAGCCTTTCCGGGAGCTTCAATGAAAAACTGTTTTTT	CASSLSGSFNEKLFF
14	TRBV7-2	many	TRBJ2-1	TRBD2	TGTGCCAGCAGCTTTACTAGCGGGAAGAATGAGCAGTTCTTC	CASSFTSGKNEQFF
17	TRBV24-1	.	TRBJ2-3	.	TGTGCCACCAGTGATTTGGCCCTGACAGGTGCCCGCGGTACGCAGTATTTT	CATSDLALTGARGTQYF
16	TRBV2	.	TRBJ1-2	.	TGTGCCAGCAGTGAATTAGGGGCCGTACCTAACTATGGCTACACCTTC	CASSELGAVPNYGYTF
15	TRBV5-1	few	TRBJ2-7	.	TGCGCCAGCAGCGTGTGGGGGGAGGTCAAATACGAGCAGTACTTC	CASSVWGEVKYEQYF
14	TRBV18	many	TRBJ2-1	.	TGTGCCAGCTCACGCCAGGGGCTTTACAATGAGCAGTTCTTC	CASSRQGLYNEQFF
15	TRBV6-2/TRBV6-3	many	TRBJ2-1	TRBD2	TGTGCCAGCAGTTACGGGACTAGCGCGCACAATGAGCAGTTCTTC	CASSYGTSAHNEQFF
13	TRBV20-1	.	TRBJ2-5	.	TGCAGTGCTAGTAAAGCTTCCCACGAGACCCAGTACTTC	CSASKASHETQYF
14	TRBV10-3	few	TRBJ2-3	TRBD2	TGTGCCATCGCTCTGCGGGAGGGCACAGATACGCAGTATTTT	CAIALREGTDTQYF
14	TRBV4-3	few	TRBJ1-3	TRBD1	TGCGCCAGCAGCCAGGGACAGCGGGAGGACACCATATATTTT	CASSQGQREDTIYF
14	TRBV4-1	few	TRBJ1-2	.	TGCGCCAGCAGCCAGGGCGGGGTCTTGGGTGGCTACACCTTC	CASSQGGVLGGYTF
13	TRBV6-4	few	TRBJ2-1	.	TGTGCCAGCAGTGACGGGCGGCGAAATGAGCAGTTCTTC	CASSDGRRNEQFF
12	TRBV7-9	few	TRBJ2-1	.	TGTGCCAGCAGCTTAGTAGGGATTGAGCAGTTCTTC	CASSLVGIEQFF